A single sample is the source of the 21 T cell receptor beta chains below, sequenced in a study of blood T cell repertoires in COVID-19. Assay: immunoSEQ multiplex PCR; the TCRdb copy retains only in-frame clones and omits some. The sample has around 130,000 clones; about four fifths are singletons. Sequenced material: peripheral blood. Receptors originate from a woman in her twenties or thirties who had recovered from COVID-19.

The V gene is TRBV5-1, the J gene TRBJ2-2; 11 nucleotides align to TRBD2. V shed 3 bases, J shed 0 bases, and the junction held 1 base outside the gene matches. From germline, CDR1 is SGHRS and CDR2 YFSETQ. The CDR3 consists of 16 residues. The CDR3 protein is CASSSLAGANTGELFF. Written as DNA, the CDR3 is TGCGCCAGCAGCTCACTAGCGGGAGCGAACACCGGGGAGCTGTTTTTT.

The genes are TRBV6-5 and TRBJ2-2; possibly TRBD2 for D (5 bases). The length of the CDR3 is 15 residues. CDR1 and CDR2 (germline): MNHEY, SVGAGI. Trimming pared 2 bases from V and 5 bases from J, leaving 12 bases between. The CDR3 loop reads CASSYEIATTGELFF. CDR3 nucleotide sequence: TGTGCCAGCAGTTACGAGATAGCGACGACCGGGGAGCTGTTTTTT.

The chain has TRBV19 and TRBJ1-2; D is perhaps TRBD1 (5 bases). The V and J ends lost 4 bases and 5 bases respectively, with 11 bases between them. The germline gives CDR1 LNHDA, CDR2 SQIVND (reference sequence). This CDR3 spans 13 amino acids. The CDR3 region has the DNA TGTGCCAGTAGTACCAACAAGGGGTATGGCTACACCTTC. This encodes CASSTNKGYGYTF.

V gene TRBV4-2 combines with J gene TRBJ2-4, with 9 bases fitting TRBD1. The CDR3 is 16 amino acids. V lost 2 bases and J lost 6; bases outside the gene matches: 8. CDR1 is LGHNA, CDR2 YNFKEQ, per germline. The CDR3 nucleotides read TGTGCCAGCAGCCAATACCCGGACAGGGGAGGAAACATTCAGTACTTC. The encoded protein is CASSQYPDRGGNIQYF.

This clone was counted between two and nine times. This rearrangement joins TRBV5-4 to TRBJ1-2; 9 positions agree with TRBD1. Per the germline V gene, CDR1 is SGHNT and CDR2 is YYREEE (reference sequence). CDR3 length: 16 residues. The junction had 10 bases not matched to a gene; V was cut back by 3 bases and J by 4 bases. For the CDR3, the DNA is TGTGCCAGCAGCTGGATGGGACAGGGAGACTTCTATGGCTACACCTTC. Its translation is CASSWMGQGDFYGYTF.

This chain connects TRBV5-1 to TRBJ1-1; a weak D match, TRBD1 (5 bases). The CDR3 length is 14 residues. Trimming cost V 2 bases and J 1 base, with 9 bases left between them. The germline CDR1 and CDR2 sequences are SGHRS and YFSETQ. CDR3 nucleotides: TGCGCCAGCAGCTTCCAGGGAAGGAACACTGAAGCTTTCTTT. The encoded protein is CASSFQGRNTEAFF.

The J gene is TRBJ2-7, the V gene TRBV21-1; the table's D call of TRBD2 was not tested on the DNA. TRBV21-1 is designated a pseudogene. The CDR3 covers 15 residues. CDR3 nucleotide sequence: TGTGCCAGCAGCCCGGGACTAGCGGGAACCTACGAGCAGTACTTC. Translation gives CASSPGLAGTYEQYF.

The V gene is TRBV6-5, the J gene TRBJ1-5; 8 positions agree with TRBD1. This CDR3 is 15 amino acids long. Germline V lookup: CDR1 MNHEY, CDR2 SVGAGI. V lost 9 bases and J lost 4; bases outside the gene matches: 11. The CDR3 DNA reads as TGTGCCAGTACAAGCCAGGGGGCTGGGAATCAGCCCCAGCATTTT. Its translation: CASTSQGAGNQPQHF.

In DNA, the CDR3 is TGTGCCAGCAGCAAGACTAGCGGCTCCTACAATGAGCAGTTCTTC. Amino acid sequence: CASSKTSGSYNEQFF. The gene calls are TRBV7-9 and TRBJ2-1, with TRBD2 matching 9 bases. From germline, CDR1 is SEHNR and CDR2 FQNEAQ (reference sequence). Trimming removed 5 bases from V and 0 bases from J; junction bases left unmatched: 2. There are 15 residues in the CDR3.

CDR3 in amino acids: CASREDRLYGYTF. CDR3 in DNA: TGTGCCAGCAGGGAGGACAGGCTCTATGGCTACACCTTC. The chain joins TRBV5-4 to TRBJ1-2; 7 nucleotides align to TRBD1. V dropped 5 bases and J dropped 4; count of bases not matched to a gene: 5. This CDR3 is 13 amino acids long. Germline values: CDR1 SGHNT, CDR2 YYREEE (reference sequence). The full variable domain, its missing parts supplied by reference TRBV5-4 and TRBJ1-2, is ETGVTQSPTHLIKTRGQQVTLRCSSQSGHNTVSWYQQALGQGPQFIFQYYREEENGRGNFPPRFSGLQFPNYSSELNVNALELDDSALYLCASREDRLYGYTFGSGTRLTVV.

This clone appeared once. This rearrangement joins TRBV9 to TRBJ1-4, with D tentatively TRBD1 (6 bases). CDR1 is SGDLS and CDR2 is YYNGEE in the germline V gene. The CDR3 runs to 15 residues. Deletions cut 0 bases from V and 7 bases from J, with 13 bases between. The CDR3 loop reads CASSVGGGRVEKLFF. CDR3 DNA: TGTGCCAGCAGCGTAGGCGGGGGGCGAGTTGAAAAACTGTTTTTT.

V usage is TRBV20-1 and J usage is TRBJ2-7; no clear D. The CDR3 sequence is 10 residues long. Germline V CDR1 and CDR2: DFQATT, SNEGSKA (reference sequence). Trimming took 6 bases from V and 5 from J, leaving 8 bases between them. In nucleotides, the CDR3 is TGCAGTGCGAATGGGCACGAGCAGTACTTC. The encoded protein is CSANGHEQYF.

In DNA, the CDR3 is TGTGCCAGCAGTTTGGGAGGTGCTCATGGCTACACCTTC. Translated, it gives CASSLGGAHGYTF. The rearrangement joins TRBV12-3 or TRBV12-4 to TRBJ1-2; D not certain. The CDR3 length is 13 residues. Trimming pared 3 bases from V and 6 bases from J, leaving 11 bases between.

The chain joins TRBV2 to TRBJ1-1; tentatively, D is TRBD1 (6 bases). Germline-derived CDR1 and CDR2 are SNHLY and FYNNEI. With 6 bases removed from V and 1 base from J, the gap between germline ends came to 9 bases. This CDR3 comprises 13 residues. CDR3 protein: CASSEDRNTEAFF. The CDR3 region has the DNA TGTGCCAGCAGCGAGGACAGGAACACTGAAGCTTTCTTT.

This chain connects TRBV3-1 (or the pseudogene TRBV3-2) to TRBJ2-3; a possible D gene is TRBD2 (6 bases). CDR1 is LGHDT, CDR2 YNNKEL, per germline (reference sequence). The length of the CDR3 is 15 residues. The V and J ends lost 4 bases and 5 bases respectively, with 16 bases between them. The CDR3 protein is CASSPRLGLRDTQYF. Here the CDR3 DNA reads TGTGCCAGCAGCCCACGACTAGGGCTAAGAGATACGCAGTATTTT.

The chain links TRBV7-2 to TRBJ2-2; 8 bases are shared with TRBD2. The CDR3 length is 16 residues. The V gene end was trimmed by 3 bases and the J gene end by 1 base; junction bases not matched to a gene: 4. Per the germline V gene, CDR1 is SGHTA and CDR2 is FQGNSA. DNA of the CDR3: TGTGCCAGCAGCTTGAAACTAGCGGTGAACACCGGGGAGCTGTTTTTT. Protein sequence: CASSLKLAVNTGELFF.

The V call is TRBV10-3, the J call TRBJ1-2, with 8 bases identical to TRBD1. The CDR3 is 16 amino acids. The trim removed 4 bases at V and 3 bases at J, leaving 10 bases unmatched. The germline CDR1 and CDR2 sequences are ENHRY and SYGVKD. In DNA form, the CDR3 reads TGTGCCATCAGTGGCCCTCCAGGGGGCTTTGACTATGGCTACACCTTC. Translated: CAISGPPGGFDYGYTF.

The rearrangement joins TRBV29-1 to TRBJ1-2; the D gene is possibly TRBD1 (6 bases). This CDR3 is 15 amino acids long. The V and J ends lost 0 bases and 7 bases respectively, with 18 bases between them. Germline values: CDR1 SQVTM, CDR2 ANQGSEA. Written as DNA, the CDR3 is TGCAGCGTTGAAGATACAGCAGGGGCGTCGGGTGGCTACACCTTC. It is translated as CSVEDTAGASGGYTF.

The chain links TRBV12-3 or TRBV12-4 to TRBJ1-1, with 9 nucleotides matching TRBD1. V was clipped by 6 bases and J by 5 bases; unmatched bases: 4. This CDR3 is 13 amino acids long. In nucleotides, the CDR3 is TGTGCCAGCAGAACAGGGGGCTTGACTGAAGCTTTCTTT. Translation gives CASRTGGLTEAFF.

V usage is TRBV27 and J usage is TRBJ2-1, with 7 bases aligning to TRBD2. Trimming cost V 7 bases and J 2 bases; bases outside gene matches: 8. In germline, CDR1 is MNHEY, CDR2 SMNVEV (reference sequence). CDR3 length equals 15 residues. CDR3 DNA: TGTGCCAGCATAATTAGACTAGCAGCCTACAATGAGCAGTTCTTC. Its protein product is CASIIRLAAYNEQFF.

The chain joins TRBV6-1 to TRBJ1-2; maybe TRBD1 (6 bases). CDR3 length: 15 amino acids. V lost 0 bases and J 5 bases, leaving 13 bases between the germline ends. The germline CDR1 and CDR2 sequences are MNHNS and SASEGT. The CDR3 nucleotides read TGTGCCAGCAGTGAAGCCGGGACACCCTTGTATGGCTACACCTTC. Protein product: CASSEAGTPLYGYTF.